This TCR beta chain was found in a study of vaccination and CD4 T cells after COVID-19. The treatment: approximately 10-day PBMC culture with coronavirus spike peptide pools or control peptides (ViraFEST assay). Cultured CD4+ T cells had their DNA profiled by the Oncomine TCR Beta short-read assay. TCRdb called the PCR reads again in MiXCR, with one record for every CDR3 protein. The sample holds approximately 23,000 distinct CDR3 sequences, 50% seen once. Worth noting for this clonotype: Its target is unknown.

This sequence was found in a human donor who received a COVID-19 vaccine. Sequencing used CD4+ T cells from blood, cultured in vitro, obtained before SARS-CoV-2 vaccination.

The CDR3 DNA reads TGTGCCATCAGTGAGTCGGGTTTCGAAGCTTTCTTT. Translating it yields CAISESGFEAFF. V gene TRBV10-3 combines with J gene TRBJ1-1; D is ambiguous. V lost 0 bases and J 8 bases, leaving 7 bases between the germline ends. The CDR3 contains 12 residues. CDR1 is ENHRY and CDR2 is SYGVKD in the germline V gene.